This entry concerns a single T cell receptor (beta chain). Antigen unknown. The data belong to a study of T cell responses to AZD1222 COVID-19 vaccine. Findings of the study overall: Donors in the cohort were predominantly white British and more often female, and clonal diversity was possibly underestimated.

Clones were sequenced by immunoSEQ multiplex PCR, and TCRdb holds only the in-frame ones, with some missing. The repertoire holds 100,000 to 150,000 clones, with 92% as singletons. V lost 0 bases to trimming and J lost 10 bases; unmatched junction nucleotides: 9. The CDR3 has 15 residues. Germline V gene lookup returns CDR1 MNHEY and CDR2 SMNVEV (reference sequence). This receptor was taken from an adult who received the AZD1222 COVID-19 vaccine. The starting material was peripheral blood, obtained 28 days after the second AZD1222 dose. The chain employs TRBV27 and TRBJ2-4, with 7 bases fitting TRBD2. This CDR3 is CASSLSRGESRIQYF. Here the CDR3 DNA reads TGTGCCAGCAGTTTATCCCGGGGGGAGAGCAGGATTCAGTACTTC.